The 28 T cell receptor beta chains below all came from one sample that was sequenced in a study of T-cell memory formation after mild COVID-19. One entry per CDR3 protein, called by TCRdb with MiXCR from the 5' RACE reads. Here the sample spans about 470,000 distinct CDR3 sequences, around a quarter being singletons. The sequencing sample was made of PBMCs or a T cell subset sorted from them (not recorded which). These receptors all stem from an adult woman who had mild COVID-19 (a few samples of this study predate the infection). Cell type and time point are not known.

The chain joins TRBV30 to TRBJ1-1, with 9 bases identical to TRBD1. V was pared by 4 bases and J by 1 base, with 4 bases of the junction left unmatched. The germline V gene encodes CDR1 GTSNPN and CDR2 SVGIG (reference sequence). The CDR3 runs 14 residues. CDR3 sequence (DNA): TGTGCCTGGACACAGGGACAGGGGAACACTGAAGCTTTCTTT. Translating it yields CAWTQGQGNTEAFF.

CDR3 bases: TGTGCCACCAGCAGAGATTCCCGCGGGAACACTGAAGCTTTCTTT. Translation: CATSRDSRGNTEAFF. The chain joins TRBV15 to TRBJ1-1; no reliable D call. V was cut by 0 bases and J by 1 base, with 9 bases left in between. There are 15 residues in the CDR3. Per the germline V gene, CDR1 is LNHNV and CDR2 is YYDKDF (reference sequence). Variable domain in full (rest from reference TRBV15 and TRBJ1-1): DAMVIQNPRYQVTQFGKPVTLSCSQTLNHNVMYWYQQKSSQAPKLLFHYYDKDFNNEADTPDNFQSRRPNTSFCFLDIRSPGLGDTAMYLCATSRDSRGNTEAFFGQGTRLTVV.

There are a few counts of this clonotype. The chain is built from TRBV5-1 and TRBJ2-7; the D call may be TRBD1 or TRBD2 (6 bases each). The V gene's germline CDR1 is SGHRS and CDR2 YFSETQ. The CDR3 totals 14 residues. Trimming left V 4 bases short and J 2 bases short, with 13 bases between. CDR3 region: CASSGGRRTYEQYF. The CDR3 bases are TGCGCCAGCAGCGGGGGGCGTAGGACCTACGAGCAGTACTTC.

This chain connects TRBV24-1 to TRBJ2-7; TRBD2 matches 13 bases. The CDR3 spans 16 residues. V lost 4 bases to trimming and J lost 3 bases; unmatched junction nucleotides: 5. Germline-derived CDR1 and CDR2 are KGHDR and SFDVKD. The CDR3 here is CATSDKRTSGSYEQYF. CDR3 DNA: TGTGCCACCAGTGACAAGAGGACTAGCGGGAGCTACGAGCAGTACTTC.

The V and J genes are TRBV11-2 and TRBJ2-3; 7 nucleotides align to TRBD2. Germline-derived CDR1 and CDR2 are SGHAT and FQNNGV. The CDR3 totals 16 residues. The junction had 10 bases not matched to a gene; V was cut back by 5 bases and J by 2 bases. The DNA of the CDR3 is TGTGCCAGCAGCCTGTTGGCGGGAGCGCACACAGATACGCAGTATTTT. It is translated as CASSLLAGAHTDTQYF. The variable domain in full, completed from reference TRBV11-2 and TRBJ2-3, reads EAGVAQSPRYKIIEKRQSVAFWCNPISGHATLYWYQQILGQGPKLLIQFQNNGVVDDSQLPKDRFSAERLKGVDSTLKIQPAKLEDSAVYLCASSLLAGAHTDTQYFGPGTRLTVL.

This clonotype was observed a handful of times. The V call is TRBV6-5, the J call TRBJ2-1; D is tentatively TRBD1 or TRBD2 (6 bases each). Germline V gene lookup returns CDR1 MNHEY and CDR2 SVGAGI. V lost 6 bases, J lost 3 bases, and 12 bases lay in between. CDR3 size: 14 residues. CDR3 sequence: CASRKGGDYNEQFF. For the CDR3, the DNA is TGTGCCAGCAGAAAGGGGGGTGACTACAATGAGCAGTTCTTC.

This clonotype has more than one count but fewer than ten. The J gene is TRBJ1-5, the V gene TRBV7-9; 10 bases match TRBD1. Losses at the gene ends were 5 bases for V and 2 bases for J; bases not matched to a gene: 9. Germline assignment: CDR1 SEHNR and CDR2 FQNEAQ (reference sequence). The length of the CDR3 is 17 residues. DNA of the CDR3: TGTGCCAGCAGCGCCCCAGGAGGGACAGGGGGCAATCAGCCCCAGCATTTT. The encoded protein is CASSAPGGTGGNQPQHF. Using reference TRBV7-9 and TRBJ1-5 for the parts outside the CDR3, the full variable domain is DTGVSQNPRHKITKRGQNVTFRCDPISEHNRLYWYRQTLGQGPEFLTYFQNEAQLEKSRLLSDRFSAERPKGSFSTLEIQRTEQGDSAMYLCASSAPGGTGGNQPQHFGDGTRLSIL.

Only one count was recorded for this clonotype. The chain recombines TRBV5-5 with TRBJ1-4; 9 bases are shared with TRBD1. This CDR3 region has 15 residues. Germline CDR1 and CDR2: SGHKS and YYEKEE (reference sequence). V lost 1 base, J lost 6 bases, and 4 bases stayed unmatched. The CDR3 protein is CASSLTDRGYEKLFF. The CDR3 nucleotides read TGTGCCAGCAGCTTGACGGACAGGGGCTATGAAAAACTGTTTTTT. Looking up the rest from reference TRBV5-5 and TRBJ1-4 gives the full variable domain: DAGVTQSPTHLIKTRGQQVTLRCSPISGHKSVSWYQQVLGQGPQFIFQYYEKEERGRGNFPDRFSARQFPNYSSELNVNALLLGDSALYLCASSLTDRGYEKLFFGSGTQLSVL.

The rearrangement joins TRBV12-3 or TRBV12-4 to TRBJ1-1; TRBD1 is a possible D gene (5 bases). Trimming shortened V by 7 bases and J by 3 bases, and 12 bases separated the two germline ends. The CDR3 has 13 residues. The CDR3 DNA is TGTGCCAGCACCGCTCAGGGTTACACTGAAGCTTTCTTT. It specifies CASTAQGYTEAFF.

This chain joins TRBV4-1 and TRBJ1-5; D remains ambiguous. CDR3 length equals 15 residues. The V gene's germline CDR1 is MGHRA and CDR2 YSYEKL. Trimming took 4 bases from V and 0 from J, leaving 10 bases between them. CDR3 protein: CASSRVISSNQPQHF. The CDR3 DNA reads as TGCGCCAGCAGCCGGGTTATCAGTAGCAATCAGCCCCAGCATTTT.

This clonotype was seen only a few times. The V call is TRBV9, the J call TRBJ2-1; TRBD2 might be the D (6 bases). The length of the CDR3 is 16 residues. V gave up 4 bases and J gave up 8 bases, with 22 bases separating them. The germline V gene has CDR1 SGDLS and CDR2 YYNGEE. CDR3 DNA sequence: TGTGCCAGCAGCTCAAGACTAAGCGGGCTCTTGGATGAGCAGTTCTTC. Protein: CASSSRLSGLLDEQFF.

This clonotype turned up a few times. This chain uses TRBV29-1 with TRBJ2-7; 10 positions match TRBD1. V was pared by 6 bases and J by 4 bases, with 3 bases of the junction left unmatched. CDR3 size: 12 residues. CDR1 and CDR2 (germline): SQVTM, ANQGSEA. CDR3 DNA sequence: TGCAGCGTCCGGGACAGGGGTTACGAGCAGTACTTC. It specifies CSVRDRGYEQYF.

There are a few counts of this clonotype. This sequence joins TRBV12-3 or TRBV12-4 and TRBJ2-1, with 9 bases identical to TRBD2. The CDR3 length is 15 residues. V was clipped by 8 bases and J by 9 bases; unmatched bases: 14. CDR3 sequence (DNA): TGTGCCAGCCGCTCCAGGGGTAGTAGCGGGGGTGAGCAGTTCTTC. Encoded protein: CASRSRGSSGGEQFF.

This rearrangement joins TRBV24-1 to TRBJ2-1; D is unresolved. Trimming removed 9 bases at V and 0 bases at J, with 5 bases between. CDR3 size: 12 residues. CDR1 KGHDR and CDR2 SFDVKD come from the germline V gene. In DNA, the CDR3 is TGTGCCACCGGTGGCTCCTACAATGAGCAGTTCTTC. As protein: CATGGSYNEQFF.

This clonotype was counted at least ten times. This chain joins TRBV6-2 or TRBV6-3 and TRBJ2-7, with 9 bases aligning to TRBD2. Germline CDR1 reads MNHEY; CDR2 reads SVGEGT. With V trimmed by 6 bases and J by 4 bases, 10 bases remained unmatched. The CDR3 is made up of 15 amino acids. The CDR3 sequence: CASRRRGGGAYEQYF. The CDR3 DNA follows: TGTGCCAGCAGACGCCGCGGGGGGGGCGCGTACGAGCAGTACTTC.

V is TRBV3-1 and J is TRBJ1-1; TRBD1 might be the D (6 bases). CDR1 LGHDT and CDR2 YNNKEL come from the germline V gene (reference sequence). The CDR3 extends over 14 amino acids. V was clipped by 6 bases and J by 1 base, with 12 bases between them. CDR3 loop: CASRDSGGNTEAFF. CDR3 DNA sequence: TGTGCCAGCAGGGACAGCGGGGGGAACACTGAAGCTTTCTTT.

The CDR3 DNA reads as TGCGCCAGCACTGACTTGGACAGGGGAGGAAGGGAGACCCAGTACTTC. As protein: CASTDLDRGGRETQYF. The chain links TRBV5-1 to TRBJ2-5, with 9 nucleotides matching TRBD1. With 6 bases clipped from V and 5 bases from J, the junction kept 14 bases outside the gene matches. The CDR3 runs 16 residues. Germline CDR1 SGHRS, CDR2 YFSETQ.

This clonotype has more than one count but fewer than ten. This chain joins TRBV7-2 and TRBJ1-4, with D possibly matching TRBD1 (6 bases). Per germline, CDR1 SGHTA and CDR2 FQGNSA. Trimming removed 1 base from V and 8 bases from J, with 11 bases in between. This CDR3 has 14 residues. The CDR3 sequence is CASSLGGLGEKLFF. The CDR3 DNA reads TGTGCCAGCAGCTTAGGGGGGCTTGGGGAAAAACTGTTTTTT.

The J gene is TRBJ2-1, the V gene TRBV12-3 or TRBV12-4, with TRBD2 matching over 15 bases. V trimming: 9 bases; J trimming: 5 bases; junction bases outside the gene matches: 2. The CDR3 is 14 amino acids. CDR3 coding DNA: TGTGCCAGTCGGACTAGCGGGGGGGACAATGAGCAGTTCTTC. Protein: CASRTSGGDNEQFF.

This clonotype was counted a few times. J is TRBJ2-5 and V is TRBV12-3 or TRBV12-4; D remains ambiguous. CDR3 length equals 11 residues. Trimming shortened V by 5 bases and J by 4 bases, and 5 bases separated the two germline ends. The DNA for the CDR3 is TGTGCCAGCAGTACAACAGAGACCCAGTACTTC. Translated: CASSTTETQYF.

The gene calls are TRBV27 and TRBJ1-2, with D perhaps matching TRBD1 (5 bases). V shed 6 bases and J shed 4 bases, with 9 bases lying between them. The CDR3 is 12 residues long. Germline V gene lookup returns CDR1 MNHEY and CDR2 SMNVEV (reference sequence). The CDR3 DNA is TGTGCCAGCAGGGAGGGACCCTATGGCTACACCTTC. Translation gives CASREGPYGYTF.

This chain connects TRBV24-1 to TRBJ2-3; 7 bases align to TRBD1. Germline CDR1 reads KGHDR; CDR2 reads SFDVKD. Trimming took 2 bases from V and 4 from J; bases not matched to a gene: 17. The CDR3 sequence is 19 residues long. CDR3 in amino acids: CATSDSYTSTGERADTQYF. Written as DNA, the CDR3 is TGTGCCACCAGTGATTCCTACACCTCAACAGGGGAGAGGGCAGATACGCAGTATTTT.

The J gene is TRBJ2-7, the V gene TRBV6-2 or TRBV6-3; 9 bases fit TRBD2. The V gene end was trimmed by 0 bases and the J gene end by 1 base; junction bases not matched to a gene: 10. The V gene's germline CDR1 is MNHEY and CDR2 SVGEGT. The CDR3 runs 18 residues. The DNA for the CDR3 is TGTGCCAGCAGTTACTCGAGGGTTAGCGGGAGTTGGTCCTACGAGCAGTACTTC. Translating it yields CASSYSRVSGSWSYEQYF.

The chain has TRBV18 and TRBJ2-2; weak D call: TRBD1 (6 bases). Germline-derived CDR1 and CDR2 are KGHSH and LQKENI. This CDR3 has 15 residues. Trimming left V 2 bases short and J 1 base short, with 8 bases between. The CDR3, as DNA: TGTGCCAGCTCACCAGGGACACTGAACACCGGGGAGCTGTTTTTT. It specifies CASSPGTLNTGELFF.

The rearrangement uses TRBV30 and TRBJ2-1; D is unresolved. Germline CDR1 is GTSNPN and CDR2 is SVGIG (reference sequence). CDR3 size: 13 residues. V shed 2 bases and J shed 0 bases, with 5 bases lying between them. The CDR3 region has the DNA TGTGCCTGGAGTTTAAGCTCCTACAATGAGCAGTTCTTC. Translation: CAWSLSSYNEQFF.

V and J are TRBV18 and TRBJ2-4; maybe TRBD2 (6 bases). Trimming stripped 1 base from V and 13 bases from J, with 11 bases between. Germline V CDR1 and CDR2: KGHSH, LQKENI. CDR3 length: 12 residues. The CDR3 sequence is CASSPLTSPQYF. The CDR3 nucleotides are TGTGCCAGCTCACCACTAACTAGCCCACAGTACTTC.

This clonotype has more than one count but fewer than ten. The chain recombines TRBV9 with TRBJ2-7, with D perhaps TRBD2 (6 bases). Trimming cost V 0 bases and J 3 bases, with 10 bases left between them. Germline loops: CDR1 SGDLS, CDR2 YYNGEE. CDR3 length: 14 residues. CDR3 nucleotide sequence: TGTGCCAGCAGCGTAGGCGGGGTAAACTACGAGCAGTACTTC. Translation gives CASSVGGVNYEQYF.

A remark on this clonotype: One junction end does not reproduce the germline sequence, and a read error may be involved. The chain combines TRBV12-3 or TRBV12-4 with TRBJ2-7; tentatively, D is TRBD1 or TRBD2 (5 bases each). The CDR3 length is 12 residues. The DNA of the CDR3 is TGTGCCAGCAGTCCACCTTGGGGGAGCAGTATCTTC. It is translated as CASSPPWGSSIF.